The source of this T cell receptor (beta chain) is a study of T cell responses to AZD1222 COVID-19 vaccine. The study's findings and limits: Repertoire samples came only from after the peak T cell response.

Data came from immunoSEQ multiplex PCR; TCRdb stores just in-frame clones and leaves some out. Of some 180,000 clones in the sample, just under 95% were seen once. For this clone: What it binds is unknown.

The CDR3 consists of 12 residues. V lost 5 bases to trimming and J lost 9 bases, with 13 bases between them. The material was peripheral blood, obtained 28 days after the second dose of the MenACWY control vaccine. V is TRBV12-3 or TRBV12-4 and J is TRBJ1-2; D not certain. The clonotype comes from an adult who received the MenACWY meningococcal vaccine as a control. The CDR3 loop reads CASSRDPPRYTF. The CDR3, as DNA: TGTGCCAGCAGTCGGGATCCACCTCGCTACACCTTC.